The sequence of this T cell receptor beta chain was determined in a study of metastatic and nonmetastatic thyroid tumors (dated by TCRdb to 2018 to 2020). The study in broad terms: Repertoires were compared across peripheral blood and tumor or nodule tissue samples from malignant and benign thyroid patients. Overall results and qualifications from the work: In both blood and tumor samples, malignant tumors were reported to have significantly higher TCR beta diversity than benign nodules.

This clone was detected a few times. Its antigen is still unknown. One end of the junction varies from germline; a read error may be responsible. To prepare the library, PCR was applied. Data came from an Illumina HiSeq 4000. High-throughput sequencing was used to profile the TCR beta-chain CDR3 region of every patient. The authors' pipeline ran thus. Drawing on CDR3 differences between clinicopathological groups, the researchers built a classifier meant to tell apart patients with distant-metastatic papillary thyroid cancer. The Shannon index was used to measure repertoire diversity, and the Morisita-Horn index was used to measure how similar tumor and blood repertoires were. In TCRdb, the public reads were trimmed at Q25 with fastp and aligned with MiXCR, with productive beta chains retained. TCRdb, not the authors, supplied the V and J calls. This sample is represented by fewer than 50,000 clones; 25% to 30% of them were singletons. The top ten clones comprise 9.5% to 10% of the sample.

None of the patients had been given any treatment before thyroid surgery. Using T-cell receptor beta sequencing, the researchers looked back retrospectively at clinical samples from patients, gathered between about 2011 and 2019. The CDR3, cysteine through phenylalanine, is 15 amino acids long. Of the read, only the CDR3 DNA is kept; its 45 bases are in frame from base 1. In the germline V gene, CDR1 corresponds to MNHNS and CDR2 to SASEGT. Rearrangement joined TRBV6-1 to TRBJ1-6; a stretch of 9 junction bases matches TRBD1. The sequenced sample consisted of blood. This clonotype originated in a male donor with papillary thyroid cancer or a benign thyroid nodule (not recorded which). Some clones in this sample may be carry-over from other donors' samples. CDR3 region: CASSEKTGGNSPIHF. DNA sequence: TGTGCCAGCAGTGAGAAGACAGGGGGGAATTCACCCATCCACTTT.